The present T cell receptor (delta chain) was sequenced within a study of gamma-delta chains in newborns, infants, children. TCRdb re-identified clones in the reads via CATT. The repertoire holds some 11,000 delta-chain clones, with 3.5% as singletons. Germline assignment: CDR1 TSWWSYY and CDR2 QGS. Trimming cost V 5 bases and J 1 base, with 29 bases left between them. This CDR3 is 20 amino acids long. The clonotype comes from a child who was a newborn, infant or young child, either healthy, febrile or measles-vaccinated (not recorded which). The sequenced sample was blood. This chain uses TRDV1 with TRDJ1; a possible D gene is TRDD2 (6 bases). The CDR3 region is CALGFLPPNPIPGLTDKLIF. The CDR3 DNA follows: TGTGCTCTTGGGTTCCTTCCACCCAACCCGATCCCGGGCCTCACCGATAAACTCATCTTT.